This T cell receptor beta chain was identified in a study of graft-versus-host responses after intestinal transplantation. Study results and limitations: GvH clones were identified in recipient marrow, with some first appearing in ileum or blood.

Note on this clone: Antigen unknown.

Clones were sequenced by immunoSEQ multiplex PCR, and TCRdb holds only the in-frame ones, with some missing. The sample gives tens of thousands of clones, around nine tenths of which show up once; 2.5% to 3% is in the top ten. This receptor was identified in a human patient who received an intestinal transplant, so some T cells may come from the graft donor. Sequencing was performed on PBMCs, taken around 120 days after intestinal transplantation.

Here the CDR3 DNA reads TGTGCCAGCAGTGAATGGGGGGGGAATCAGCCCCAGCATTTT. It is translated as CASSEWGGNQPQHF. This chain joins TRBV25-1 and TRBJ1-5; D may be TRBD1 (5 bases). The germline V gene has CDR1 MGHDK and CDR2 SYGVNS. The CDR3 length is 14 residues. The ends were cut back, 1 base at V and 4 bases at J, with 8 bases in the middle.